Following are 19 T cell receptor beta chains from one sample sequenced in a study of shared clonotypes between healthy human individuals. Produced via immunoSEQ multiplex PCR; TCRdb's table is partial and in-frame only. The sample holds some 1.4 million clones, roughly 96% seen once. The sample comprised naive CD4+ T cells sorted from blood. The subset: CD45RA+ positively selected. Receptors originate from a man younger than 45 in good health.

Turning to this clone: Other DNA sequences from this sample encode an identical CDR3 as well. The chain is built from TRBV9 and TRBJ2-7; 9 nucleotides line up with TRBD2. There are 15 residues in the CDR3. Germline trimming cut 0 bases from V and 4 bases from J; bases unmatched to any gene: 5. CDR1 and CDR2 from the germline V gene are SGDLS and YYNGEE. The CDR3 sequence is CASSVGNSGSYEQYF. CDR3 bases: TGTGCCAGCAGCGTAGGAAATAGCGGGAGTTACGAGCAGTACTTC.

The rearrangement links TRBV6-5 to TRBJ2-1; 7 bases line up with TRBD2. The CDR3 runs 14 residues. V was pared by 10 bases and J by 0 bases, with 6 bases of the junction left unmatched. Germline CDR1 reads MNHEY; CDR2 reads SVGAGI. As DNA, the CDR3 is TGTGCCACCATGGGGACTAACTCCTACAATGAGCAGTTCTTC. Translation: CATMGTNSYNEQFF.

This clone was observed a single time. This rearrangement joins TRBV5-1 to TRBJ2-5; 8 bases match TRBD1. The CDR3 spans 14 residues. Germline CDR1 reads SGHRS; CDR2 reads YFSETQ. Germline trimming cut 3 bases from V and 5 bases from J; bases unmatched to any gene: 6. The DNA of the CDR3 is TGCGCCAGCAGCTCCCAGACAGGGGACGAGACCCAGTACTTC. This encodes CASSSQTGDETQYF.

The rearrangement links TRBV29-1 to TRBJ2-2; D is unresolved. There are 14 residues in the CDR3. V lost 3 bases and J lost 2, with 10 bases in between. Per germline, CDR1 SQVTM and CDR2 ANQGSEA. The CDR3 DNA is TGCAGCGTTGAGGAAACAACCAACACCGGGGAGCTGTTTTTT. This encodes CSVEETTNTGELFF.

The chain recombines TRBV4-1 with TRBJ1-4; D remains ambiguous. Germline V gives CDR1 MGHRA, CDR2 YSYEKL. This CDR3 is 13 amino acids long. Trimming cost V 1 base and J 5 bases, with 5 bases left between them. The CDR3 nucleotides are TGCGCCAGCAGCCAAGGAGTCAATGAAAAACTGTTTTTT. This gives the protein CASSQGVNEKLFF.

The V gene is TRBV25-1, the J gene TRBJ2-2, with TRBD2 as a possible D gene (5 bases). This CDR3 is built from 14 residues. The V gene's germline CDR1 is MGHDK and CDR2 SYGVNS. V was shortened by 10 bases and J by 1 base, with 13 bases between the two germline ends. The CDR3 nucleotides read TGTGCCACCGGTTCCGAGGGGAACACCGGGGAGCTGTTTTTT. Protein sequence: CATGSEGNTGELFF.

The chain joins TRBV14 to TRBJ2-3, with 8 bases that match TRBD1. V lost 4 bases and J lost 1; bases outside the gene matches: 7. The CDR3 is made up of 16 amino acids. Germline V gives CDR1 SGHDN, CDR2 FVKESK. CDR3 sequence reads: CASSLRQGIGTDTQYF. The CDR3 region has the DNA TGTGCCAGCAGCCTCCGACAGGGGATCGGCACAGATACGCAGTATTTT.

The chain carries TRBV28 and TRBJ1-1; 7 nucleotides agree with TRBD1. The CDR3 is 14 residues long. Germline assignment: CDR1 MDHEN and CDR2 SYDVKM. Trimming took 5 bases from V and 5 from J; bases not matched to a gene: 8. CDR3 sequence reads: CASSRQGSRTEAFF. CDR3 in DNA: TGTGCCAGCAGTAGACAGGGATCACGGACTGAAGCTTTCTTT.

This clone was detected once. This rearrangement joins TRBV6-5 to TRBJ2-1; D is perhaps TRBD2 (5 bases). CDR1 is MNHEY, CDR2 SVGAGI, per germline. Trimming removed 6 bases at V and 3 bases at J, with 9 bases between. The CDR3 is 13 amino acids. CDR3 bases: TGTGCCAGCAGCCCTGAGGGCTACAATGAGCAGTTCTTC. It yields the protein CASSPEGYNEQFF.

This clone was recorded once. This chain uses TRBV7-9 with TRBJ1-2; perhaps TRBD1 as D (5 bases). The CDR3 sequence is 14 residues long. Per germline, CDR1 SEHNR and CDR2 FQNEAQ (reference sequence). Deletions cut 6 bases from V and 4 bases from J, with 15 bases between. Here the CDR3 reads CASRFPGDSYGYTF. Written as DNA, the CDR3 is TGTGCCAGCAGATTCCCCGGGGACTCCTATGGCTACACCTTC.

The V gene is TRBV9, the J gene TRBJ2-2, with a tentative D call TRBD1 (5 bases). V was shortened by 1 base and J by 9 bases, with 7 bases between the two germline ends. Germline V CDR1 and CDR2: SGDLS, YYNGEE. The CDR3 is made up of 12 amino acids. CDR3 nucleotides: TGTGCCAGCAGCGTACAGGGATGGGAGCTGTTTTTT. This sequence encodes CASSVQGWELFF. Drawing the rest from reference TRBV9 and TRBJ2-2, the complete variable domain is DSGVTQTPKHLITATGQRVTLRCSPRSGDLSVYWYQQSLDQGLQFLIQYYNGEERAKGNILERFSAQQFPDLHSELNLSSLELGDSALYFCASSVQGWELFFGEGSRLTVL.

The rearrangement links TRBV5-4 to TRBJ2-2; a weak D match, TRBD1 (6 bases). Germline CDR1 and CDR2: SGHNT and YYREEE (reference sequence). The CDR3 runs 15 residues. Trimming left V 2 bases short and J 4 bases short, with 12 bases between. CDR3 region: CASSFLQGVTGELFF. For the CDR3, the DNA is TGTGCCAGCAGCTTTTTACAGGGAGTCACCGGGGAGCTGTTTTTT.

The chain recombines TRBV6-1 with TRBJ2-7, with D possibly TRBD1 on 5 matching bases. CDR3 length: 14 amino acids. Germline V gene data show CDR1 as MNHNS and CDR2 as SASEGT. V shed 2 bases and J shed 2 bases, with 10 bases lying between them. The CDR3 DNA reads as TGTGCCAGCAGTGAATTCCGGACACCCTACGAGCAGTACTTC. Translation: CASSEFRTPYEQYF.

This rearrangement joins TRBV7-2 to TRBJ2-1; TRBD1 agrees at 7 bases. Germline V gene sequence: CDR1 SGHTA, CDR2 FQGNSA. The junction had 8 bases not matched to a gene; V was cut back by 2 bases and J by 13 bases. This CDR3 region has 13 residues. The CDR3 protein is CASSLSRQGEQFF. The CDR3 DNA is TGTGCCAGCAGCTTATCCCGACAGGGTGAACAGTTCTTC.

V usage is TRBV4-1 and J usage is TRBJ2-1; tentative D call: TRBD2 (6 bases). Germline CDR1 is MGHRA and CDR2 is YSYEKL. V lost 4 bases and J lost 9, with 10 bases in between. CDR3 size: 12 residues. CDR3 DNA sequence: TGCGCCAGCAGCCGACACGGGGGTGAGCAGTTCTTC. Protein product: CASSRHGGEQFF.

V gene TRBV29-1 combines with J gene TRBJ2-3, with 7 bases aligning to TRBD1. The CDR3 runs 13 residues. With V trimmed by 7 bases and J by 2 bases, 6 bases remained unmatched. CDR1 and CDR2 (germline): SQVTM, ANQGSEA. CDR3 DNA sequence: TGCAGCGGCGACAGGGCGCCCACAGATACGCAGTATTTT. It specifies CSGDRAPTDTQYF.

The V and J genes are TRBV6-5 and TRBJ2-5; weak D call: TRBD1 (6 bases). Trimming removed 0 bases from V and 5 bases from J, with 10 bases in between. CDR1 MNHEY and CDR2 SVGAGI come from the germline V gene. The CDR3 totals 14 residues. The CDR3 DNA follows: TGTGCCAGCAGTTACTCGGGGGCTGGGGAGACCCAGTACTTC. Translating gives CASSYSGAGETQYF.

The chain has TRBV7-9 and TRBJ2-7, with D hard to call. Germline values: CDR1 SEHNR, CDR2 FQNEAQ (reference sequence). This CDR3 contains 14 residues. The germline V and J ends were trimmed by 3 bases and 5 bases, with 14 bases remaining between them. The CDR3 protein is CASSFGRLGNEQYF. The CDR3 DNA reads as TGTGCCAGCAGCTTCGGCAGACTCGGCAACGAGCAGTACTTC.

This clone was recorded only once. The genes are TRBV5-4 and TRBJ2-2; 7 nucleotides align to TRBD1. Germline-derived CDR1 and CDR2 are SGHNT and YYREEE (reference sequence). The CDR3 spans 15 residues. Trimming cost V 5 bases and J 1 base; bases outside gene matches: 5. The CDR3: CASSKTGQNTGELFF. CDR3 nucleotide sequence: TGTGCCAGCAGTAAGACAGGGCAGAACACCGGGGAGCTGTTTTTT.